A single sample is the source of the 25 T cell receptor beta chains below, sequenced in a study of identical twins. TCRdb called the 5' RACE reads again in MiXCR, with one record for every CDR3 protein. Altogether more than 600,000 distinct CDR3 sequences are present, 15% to 20% being singletons, with the ten largest covering about 12%. In addition, the sample was reused for a study of T cells expressing NK-cell markers.

The sequenced sample consisted of PBMCs. These receptors all stem from a woman aged 18 to 35 in good health.

J is TRBJ1-6 and V is TRBV6-1; D call uncertain. Looked up from germline, CDR1 is MNHNS and CDR2 is SASEGT. The CDR3 sequence is 14 residues long. Trimming removed 7 bases from V and 8 bases from J, with 15 bases in between. CDR3 amino acids: CASTPRRVDSPLHF. As DNA, the CDR3 is TGTGCCAGCACTCCCCGGCGGGTCGATTCACCCCTCCACTTT.

The chain has TRBV29-1 and TRBJ2-5; tentatively, D is TRBD1 (6 bases). The V end was cut by 5 bases, the J end by 0 bases, with 10 bases between. Germline CDR1 reads SQVTM; CDR2 reads ANQGSEA. CDR3 length: 13 amino acids. The CDR3 spells CSVSTGYQETQYF. The CDR3 region has the DNA TGCAGCGTTAGTACAGGGTACCAAGAGACCCAGTACTTC.

V is TRBV27 and J is TRBJ2-7, with TRBD1 identical over 7 bases. Losses at the gene ends were 6 bases for V and 2 bases for J; bases not matched to a gene: 4. Per germline, CDR1 MNHEY and CDR2 SMNVEV (reference sequence). This CDR3 spans 13 amino acids. The CDR3 DNA reads as TGTGCCAGCAGCAATCAGGGGGCCTACGAGCAGTACTTC. Protein: CASSNQGAYEQYF.

This clonotype was counted a few times. The rearrangement uses TRBV9 and TRBJ2-7; D gene unclear. This CDR3 has 13 amino acids. V was shortened by 3 bases and J by 4 bases, with 11 bases between the two germline ends. Per the germline V gene, CDR1 is SGDLS and CDR2 is YYNGEE. CDR3 residues: CASSEIPGYEQYF. The CDR3 nucleotides read TGTGCCAGCAGCGAAATCCCAGGTTACGAGCAGTACTTC.

The chain is built from TRBV9 and TRBJ1-2, with D maybe TRBD1 (5 bases). The CDR3 runs 16 residues. V lost 4 bases and J lost 0, with 16 bases in between. In germline, CDR1 is SGDLS, CDR2 YYNGEE. As DNA, the CDR3 is TGTGCCAGCAGCCAACGAGGGGCTGAAGCTAACTATGGCTACACCTTC. The encoded protein is CASSQRGAEANYGYTF.

The rearrangement joins TRBV12-3 or TRBV12-4 to TRBJ2-3; D is perhaps TRBD1 (6 bases). There are 14 residues in the CDR3. V lost 7 bases and J 1 base, leaving 12 bases between the germline ends. The CDR3 is CASTQDRGTDTQYF. CDR3 in DNA: TGTGCCAGCACCCAGGACAGAGGCACAGATACGCAGTATTTT.

The sample holds a few counts of this clonotype. The rearrangement uses TRBV6-1 and TRBJ2-1; 8 bases match TRBD2. The CDR3 totals 16 residues. With V trimmed by 7 bases and J by 2 bases, 10 bases remained unmatched. Germline V gene data show CDR1 as MNHNS and CDR2 as SASEGT. The CDR3: CASKISRGGTYNEQFF. The CDR3 DNA follows: TGTGCCAGCAAGATTAGCCGGGGGGGAACCTACAATGAGCAGTTCTTC.

The table lists this clonotype with many counts. The chain links TRBV12-3 or TRBV12-4 to TRBJ2-1; D gene unclear. V gave up 10 bases and J gave up 0 bases, with 13 bases separating them. This CDR3 region has 14 residues. The CDR3 spells CATVRRSSYNEQFF. Written as DNA, the CDR3 is TGTGCCACCGTGAGAAGGAGCTCCTACAATGAGCAGTTCTTC.

The chain recombines TRBV5-1 with TRBJ2-3; 12 bases line up with TRBD2. After removal of 0 bases from V and 6 bases from J, the junction contained 8 bases not matched to a gene. Germline V gene data show CDR1 as SGHRS and CDR2 as YFSETQ. CDR3 size: 17 residues. The CDR3 coding sequence is TGCGCCAGCAGCTTGGGGACTAGCGGGAACTTAGGGGATACGCAGTATTTT. It specifies CASSLGTSGNLGDTQYF.

This clonotype was observed a few times. The chain uses TRBV7-9 and TRBJ2-7; D is uncertain. Germline CDR1 is SEHNR and CDR2 is FQNEAQ (reference sequence). The CDR3 loop spans 13 amino acids. V lost 2 bases and J lost 4, with 9 bases in between. The CDR3 DNA reads as TGTGCCAGCAGCTTAACTCGGTTATACGAGCAGTACTTC. Translated: CASSLTRLYEQYF. The full variable domain, rest sourced from reference TRBV7-9 and TRBJ2-7, is DTGVSQNPRHKITKRGQNVTFRCDPISEHNRLYWYRQTLGQGPEFLTYFQNEAQLEKSRLLSDRFSAERPKGSFSTLEIQRTEQGDSAMYLCASSLTRLYEQYFGPGTRLTVT.

V and J are TRBV10-3 and TRBJ2-3; D unclear. CDR1 and CDR2 (germline): ENHRY, SYGVKD. V was cut by 2 bases and J by 2 bases, with 2 bases left in between. CDR3 length: 12 amino acids. This chain's CDR3 is CAISENTDTQYF. For the CDR3, the DNA is TGTGCCATCAGTGAGAACACAGATACGCAGTATTTT.

This CDR3 is CSVGERYGYTF. The DNA of the CDR3 is TGCAGCGTTGGGGAACGCTATGGCTACACCTTC. The V gene is TRBV29-1, the J gene TRBJ1-2; D is uncertain. Per the germline V gene, CDR1 is SQVTM and CDR2 is ANQGSEA. The V gene lost 4 bases and the J gene lost 4 bases, with 7 bases spanning the gap. The CDR3 is made up of 11 amino acids.

The chain links TRBV20-1 to TRBJ1-1; TRBD1 is a possible D gene (5 bases). Germline-derived CDR1 and CDR2 are DFQATT and SNEGSKA (reference sequence). The germline V and J ends were trimmed by 7 bases and 0 bases, with 9 bases remaining between them. The CDR3 contains 12 residues. CDR3 sequence (DNA): TGCAGTGGACAGAAGATGAACACTGAAGCTTTCTTT. It translates to CSGQKMNTEAFF.

This clonotype was seen a few times. The genes are TRBV6-5 and TRBJ1-2, with D perhaps matching TRBD1 (5 bases). Germline lookup yields CDR1 MNHEY and CDR2 SVGAGI. This CDR3 comprises 13 residues. Trimming left V 2 bases short and J 7 bases short, with 11 bases between. Here the CDR3 DNA reads TGTGCCAGCAGTTACGGAGGGGCAGGTGGCTACACCTTC. Protein sequence: CASSYGGAGGYTF.

This sequence joins TRBV6-1 and TRBJ1-6; tentative D call: TRBD1 (6 bases). Germline-derived CDR1 and CDR2 are MNHNS and SASEGT. The ends were cut back, 7 bases at V and 7 bases at J, with 17 bases in the middle. CDR3 length: 15 amino acids. The CDR3, as DNA: TGTGCCAGCACCAAATCAGGGACATTCAATTCACCCCTCCACTTT. Its protein product is CASTKSGTFNSPLHF.

This clonotype was seen more than once but under ten times. The gene calls are TRBV5-1 and TRBJ2-3; 7 nucleotides align to TRBD2. The V gene end was trimmed by 4 bases and the J gene end by 3 bases; junction bases not matched to a gene: 11. CDR1 and CDR2 from the germline V gene are SGHRS and YFSETQ. The CDR3 runs to 16 residues. The CDR3 loop reads CASSPRGEVRTDTQYF. The CDR3 coding sequence is TGCGCCAGCAGCCCTCGGGGGGAAGTTCGGACAGATACGCAGTATTTT. Full variable domain (rest looked up from reference TRBV5-1 and TRBJ2-3): KAGVTQTPRYLIKTRGQQVTLSCSPISGHRSVSWYQQTPGQGLQFLFEYFSETQRNKGNFPGRFSGRQFSNSRSEMNVSTLELGDSALYLCASSPRGEVRTDTQYFGPGTRLTVL.

Many counts were recorded for this clonotype. This chain links TRBV5-6 with TRBJ2-1; D not resolved. V shed 5 bases and J shed 4 bases, with 10 bases lying between them. The CDR3 is 13 residues long. Germline CDR1 is SGHDT and CDR2 is YYEEEE. The CDR3 loop reads CASSSLGYNEQFF. CDR3 nucleotide sequence: TGTGCCAGCAGTTCTTTAGGGTACAATGAGCAGTTCTTC.

The chain uses TRBV10-1 and TRBJ2-3; TRBD1 matches at 7 bases. V lost 7 bases and J lost 3; bases outside the gene matches: 10. The length of the CDR3 is 15 residues. Germline V gene sequence: CDR1 WNHNN, CDR2 SYGVQD (reference sequence). CDR3 in DNA: TGCGCCAGCACCCCCAGACAGGGACGTACAGATACGCAGTATTTT. This gives the protein CASTPRQGRTDTQYF.

This rearrangement joins TRBV6-6 to TRBJ1-5, with 10 bases lining up with TRBD1. The germline V gene has CDR1 MNHNY and CDR2 SVGAGI (reference sequence). CDR3 size: 13 residues. V trimming: 8 bases; J trimming: 7 bases; junction bases outside the gene matches: 5. The CDR3 DNA follows: TGTGCCAGCTTGGGACAGGGGAACCAGCCCCAGCATTTT. The encoded protein is CASLGQGNQPQHF.

J is TRBJ2-1 and V is TRBV20-1; weak D call: TRBD2 (6 bases). Germline lookup yields CDR1 DFQATT and CDR2 SNEGSKA (reference sequence). The CDR3 length is 16 residues. V lost 2 bases to trimming and J lost 4 bases, with 18 bases between them. The CDR3 protein is CSARSPGSGGYNEQFF. The CDR3 DNA sequence: TGCAGTGCTAGATCCCCCGGGAGCGGAGGGTACAATGAGCAGTTCTTC.

This clonotype was found a few times. In nucleotides, the CDR3 is TGTGCCAGCAGCCGGGGAGGACAGGGGATGAACACTGAAGCTTTCTTT. Amino acid sequence: CASSRGGQGMNTEAFF. V gene TRBV25-1 combines with J gene TRBJ1-1, with TRBD1 matching over 9 bases. With 6 bases clipped from V and 0 bases from J, the junction kept 8 bases outside the gene matches. Germline CDR1 and CDR2: MGHDK and SYGVNS. The CDR3 totals 16 residues.

This clonotype was recorded a few times. The J gene is TRBJ1-1, the V gene TRBV20-1; D is perhaps TRBD1 (5 bases). V dropped 5 bases and J dropped 0 bases, with 10 bases sitting between them. Germline CDR1 is DFQATT and CDR2 is SNEGSKA (reference sequence). The CDR3 is 13 amino acids. CDR3 protein: CSAPGPMNTEAFF. CDR3 nucleotides: TGCAGTGCTCCGGGACCGATGAACACTGAAGCTTTCTTT.

This sequence joins TRBV7-2 and TRBJ2-3; D is possibly TRBD1 or TRBD2 (5 bases each). The V gene's germline CDR1 is SGHTA and CDR2 FQGNSA. The length of the CDR3 is 16 residues. The V gene lost 5 bases and the J gene lost 2 bases, with 17 bases spanning the gap. In nucleotides, the CDR3 is TGTGCCAGCAGCCCGGGGCGAATACGCACCACAGATACGCAGTATTTT. This encodes CASSPGRIRTTDTQYF.

This clonotype was seen a few times. This sequence joins TRBV20-1 and TRBJ2-2; either TRBD1 or TRBD2 may fit D (6 bases each). The germline V gene has CDR1 DFQATT and CDR2 SNEGSKA (reference sequence). Trimming cost V 3 bases and J 0 bases, with 8 bases left between them. The CDR3 runs to 14 residues. The CDR3 DNA sequence: TGCAGTGCTAGCCGGGGGCCGAACACCGGGGAGCTGTTTTTT. It is translated as CSASRGPNTGELFF.

This clonotype was recorded at least ten times. The chain uses TRBV20-1 and TRBJ1-2; 9 bases match TRBD1. This CDR3 is 12 amino acids long. Looked up from germline, CDR1 is DFQATT and CDR2 is SNEGSKA (reference sequence). Germline trimming cut 3 bases from V and 7 bases from J; bases unmatched to any gene: 3. This CDR3 reads CSARTGGIGYTF. CDR3 nucleotide sequence: TGCAGTGCTAGGACAGGGGGTATTGGCTACACCTTC.